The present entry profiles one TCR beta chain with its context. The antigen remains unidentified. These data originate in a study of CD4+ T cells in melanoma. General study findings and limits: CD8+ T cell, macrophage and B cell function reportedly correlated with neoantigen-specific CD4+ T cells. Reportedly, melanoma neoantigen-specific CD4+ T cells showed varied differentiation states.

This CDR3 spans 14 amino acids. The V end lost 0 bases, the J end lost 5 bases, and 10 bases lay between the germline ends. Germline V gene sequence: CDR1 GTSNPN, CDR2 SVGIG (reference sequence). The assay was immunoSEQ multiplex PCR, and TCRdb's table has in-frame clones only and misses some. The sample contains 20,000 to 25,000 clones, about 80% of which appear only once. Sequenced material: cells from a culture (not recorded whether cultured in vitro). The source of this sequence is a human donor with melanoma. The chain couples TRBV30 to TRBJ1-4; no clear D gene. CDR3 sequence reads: CAWSVRGSNEKLFF. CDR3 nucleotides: TGTGCCTGGAGTGTAAGAGGGTCGAATGAAAAACTGTTTTTT.